This TCR beta chain is from a study of CD8 T cells in ankylosing spondylitis (dated by TCRdb to the late 2010s). Looking at the study overall: The study set out to find disease-linked TCR variants by profiling T cell receptor beta repertoires in ankylosing spondylitis patients and healthy donors. Samples of peripheral blood were taken, and for ankylosing spondylitis patients, synovial fluid was collected as well. The full study cohort was made up of 25 ankylosing spondylitis patients and 108 healthy donors. The study at large found these results: A CD8+ phenotype was shown by the disease-linked clones, which were found at relatively low frequencies in peripheral blood. Some motif variants were previously reported in synovial fluid and blood of reactive arthritis patients, suggesting common disease-initiation mechanisms. Blood from ankylosing spondylitis patients appeared to be characterized by a TCR beta motif composed of roughly 8 highly homologous amino acid variants. According to the report, matched synovial fluid samples from ankylosing spondylitis patients were significantly enriched for the disease-linked clones.

With respect to this clonotype: Its specific antigen is unknown. No much larger clone exists at a distance of one base, and base qualities are not known.

The sequencing machine was an Illumina HiSeq 2500. Quantitative 5'-RACE with molecular barcodes was the method used to prepare the TCR beta libraries. Regarding the original processing steps: To identify disease-linked TCR variants, a new computational method was used, one built on a probabilistic model of VDJ rearrangement. TCRdb reprocessing: public reads trimmed at Q25 with fastp, clones called with MiXCR, in-frame beta chains kept. Rows matching on CDR3 protein sequence are summarized as one entry with the most common DNA and genes. The V and J calls were not made by the authors but by TCRdb's processing. The sample data list about 540,000 distinct CDR3 sequences, and over 9.5% of these were observed just once. Jointly, the top ten make up 6.8% of the sample. The CDR1 and CDR2 encoded by the germline V gene are SGHRS and YFSETQ. The CDR3 contains 15 residues, cysteine and phenylalanine counted. CDR3 DNA only is kept here, 45 bases in frame from base 1. V and J are truncated by 2 bases and 6 bases respectively, leaving an intervening sequence of 17 bases.

This TCR was recovered from a male donor with ankylosing spondylitis. The specimen sequenced was blood, either unsorted or a sorted T cell fraction (not recorded which). The chain is made from TRBV5-1 and TRBJ2-5; the D region possibly corresponds to TRBD1 (6 bases align). The encoded CDR3 is CASSFFSGAEQTQYF. The DNA sequence is TGCGCCAGCAGCTTCTTTTCAGGGGCAGAGCAGACCCAGTACTTC. Here the CDR3 is joined to the reference TRBV5-1 and TRBJ2-5 genes, and the full variable domain is: KAGVTQTPRYLIKTRGQQVTLSCSPISGHRSVSWYQQTPGQGLQFLFEYFSETQRNKGNFPGRFSGRQFSNSRSEMNVSTLELGDSALYLCASSFFSGAEQTQYFGPGTRLLVL.